This T cell receptor (beta chain) was identified in a study of vaccination effects on CD4 cells after COVID-19. Overall study: Samples came 142 and 148 days after COVID-19 diagnosis, before vaccination.

TCRdb's copy holds only in-frame clones and misses some; the assay was immunoSEQ multiplex PCR. The sample lists 25,000 to 35,000 clones; approximately 72% were seen once. In regard to this clone: Its antigen is currently unknown.

Regarding the study as a whole: The post-vaccine spike-reactive clones of convalescents showed a predominance of new vaccine-induced clones. Late post-vaccination samples showed marked contraction of infection- and vaccine-induced clones. The study got few convalescent patients and did not collect any early post-infection timepoints.

Expansion with viral peptide pools was applied to antigen-specific CD4+ T cells by the ViraFEST assay prior to sequencing. Between days 10 and 11 of culture, CD4+ T cells were separated out. Their SARS-CoV-2 infection, verified by PCR, occurred between March and December 2020. This sequence was found in a human donor who had a prior SARS-CoV-2 infection. The source material was CD4+ T cells from PBMCs cultured with a peptide pool, sampled before COVID-19 vaccination.

The CDR3 loop reads CASSLGGAVQETQYF. CDR3 DNA sequence: TGCGCCAGCAGCTTGGGGGGGGCAGTCCAAGAGACCCAGTACTTC. The chain is built from TRBV5-1 and TRBJ2-5, with D perhaps assigned TRBD1 or TRBD2 (6 bases each). Trimming left V 0 bases short and J 1 base short, with 10 bases between. Germline lookup yields CDR1 SGHRS and CDR2 YFSETQ. CDR3 length: 15 residues.